This T cell receptor (beta chain) was documented in a study of T cells in Graves' hyperthyroidism and ophthalmopathy (dated by TCRdb to the late 2010s). Context from the whole study: Peripheral blood samples were taken at initial diagnosis, before any treatment was given. A discovery cohort of around 98 patients, roughly 45 with Graves' ophthalmopathy and more than 55 with stable Graves' hyperthyroidism, was used to find distinguishing TCR V-J signatures. An independent validation cohort of under 20 hyperthyroidism patients and about 15 patients who later progressed to ophthalmopathy tested prospective prediction of ophthalmopathy. The 75 to 100 discovery patients were divided at random into training and test sets in a 7:3 ratio. Thyroid tissue and blood T-cell repertoires from six or seven Graves' hyperthyroidism patients were also compared in the study. Following sampling, methimazole starting at 30 mg daily was given to hyperthyroidism patients, and high-dose intravenous methylprednisolone was given to ophthalmopathy patients. The paper describes TCR Vbeta CDR3 sequencing of some 130 peripheral blood samples, made up of fewer than 50 ophthalmopathy patients, 70 to 80 hyperthyroidism patients and 17 progressor patients.

Moderately to severely active disease, a Clinical Activity Score of at least 3, a NOSPECS grade of at least 4, and a duration under 3 months were present in ophthalmopathy patients. The study excluded patients with uncontrolled infections, other autoimmune diseases, pregnancy or lactation. Diagnoses relied on clinical symptoms, serum thyroxine and TRAb, thyroid ultrasound and orbital computed tomography. Ficoll-Paque density gradient centrifugation was used to isolate PBMCs from 8.5 to 10 ml of fresh peripheral blood. Total RNA was extracted using Trizol reagent, and RNA quality was assessed on an Agilent 2100 Bioanalyzer. General findings and caveats noted by the study authors: No statistical method was used to fix the sample size in advance, and group allocation was not hidden from the investigators. Most expanded thyroid clonotypes (frequency above 0.001) were also detected in blood, a finding suggesting that blood repertoires may reflect thyroid immune responses. In validation, progression to ophthalmopathy was predicted by the model with almost 71% sensitivity and 72% to 85% specificity, a median of approximately 6.5 months before onset. A 13 V-J signature model separated ophthalmopathy from stable hyperthyroidism, with around 90% sensitivity and 81% to 82% specificity in cross-validation and 80%/75% in testing.

In this sample, this clonotype turned up many times. The antigen this receptor binds is unknown. No qualities accompany the bases; no much larger clone lies one base away. The TCR beta CDR3 regions were amplified from RNA transcripts. A first-round RT-PCR of the TCR CDR3 used the HTBI primer set with the Qiagen OneStep RT-PCR kit. Libraries were constructed in a second round of multiplex PCR, after which size selection and purification were performed. The libraries were sequenced on an Illumina HiSeq2000 using paired-end 100 bp reads. On the study's bioinformatics: SOAPnuke was used to process the raw data, throwing out any read that contained adapters or uncalled bases, had a mean Phred below 15, or lacked an exact constant-primer or identifier match. COPE v1.2.5 was used to merge high-quality paired reads, and clonotypes were defined as unique nucleotide sequences. Clonotypes were aligned to IMGT TRBV, TRBD and TRBJ reference segments using MiTCR v1.1. Only V-J combinations with frequency above 0.0001, covering roughly 99% of repertoires, were analysed. The TCS score was defined as the ratio of F50 (clonal expansion) to E x V (chaos), calculated using BLOSUM62-based TCRdist between CDR3 peptides within each V-J. Welch's t-statistics and random forest reduced just over 500 V-J features to 13, which were used in a naive Bayes classifier (R e1071). Using fastp at Q25 and MiXCR, TCRdb reprocessed the public reads and kept productive beta chains. Every distinct CDR3 protein forms one entry, paired with its most common genes and DNA. The V and J calls follow TCRdb's processing rather than the paper's. A total of approximately 380,000 distinct CDR3 sequences appear in this sample, approximately 17% of them only once. In total, the top ten clones hold 40% of the sample.

The TCR comes from a young man with Graves' ophthalmopathy. The sequencing input was blood.

The DNA sequence follows: TGTGCCATCAGTGAGCAGGGGGCTGGAAACACCATATATTTT. This translates into CAISEQGAGNTIYF. The rearrangement combines TRBV10-3 with TRBJ1-3; 7 nucleotides in the junction match TRBD1. Including cysteine and phenylalanine, the CDR3 has 14 amino acids. The entry retains the CDR3 DNA only, 42 bases that are in frame from base 1. CDR1 ENHRY and CDR2 SYGVKD were looked up in the germline V gene. Trimmed from V: 2 bases; trimmed from J: 2 bases; junction bases lacking a gene match: 0.